The clone carrying this T cell receptor beta chain was seen a few times. The study drew all its donors from Caucasian adults living in Nashville, Tennessee. Sorted-subset replicate PCRs used 150 to 200 ng of genomic DNA. This amount corresponded to 30,000 to 35,000 T cell genomes. Sequencing used immunoSEQ multiplex PCR; TCRdb keeps in-frame clones, though not all of them. Of approximately 980,000 clones detected, around three quarters appear once; the ten largest clones hold around 1.4%. Trimming removed 5 bases at V and 1 base at J, with 10 bases between. This CDR3 is built from 14 residues. Germline CDR1 SGHRS, CDR2 YFSETQ. This sample stems from a study of shared clonotypes between healthy human individuals.

Sequencing was carried out using memory CD4+ T cells sorted from blood. Subset denoted: CD45RA-negative fraction. The receptor was isolated from a man younger than 30 in good health. The V call is TRBV5-1, the J call TRBJ2-1; D is unresolved. This chain's CDR3 is CASSLERSYNEQFF. Here the CDR3 DNA reads TGCGCCAGCAGTCTCGAGAGGTCCTACAATGAGCAGTTCTTC.